This T cell receptor (beta chain) was observed in a study of Graves' ophthalmopathy and Graves' hyperthyroidism. Study-wide points: Most thyroid-expanded clonotypes exceeding 0.001 frequency were also found in blood. A roughly 81% specificity and about 88% sensitivity were achieved by a 13-signature model that separated ophthalmopathy from stable hyperthyroidism.

This clonotype has a count of ten or more. Antigen specificity is unknown. CDR1 is DFQATT, CDR2 SNEGSKA, per germline (reference sequence). Trimming shortened V by 0 bases and J by 5 bases, and 2 bases separated the two germline ends. This CDR3 is 10 amino acids long. Amplifying from RNA transcripts, the study obtained TCR beta CDR3 regions. A first-round RT-PCR used HTBI primers, followed by a second-round multiplex PCR. TCRdb reanalysed the multiplex PCR reads using MiXCR and keeps one entry per CDR3 protein. This table holds about 740,000 distinct CDR3 sequences, roughly two fifths found once. Material: peripheral blood. This clonotype originated in an adult man with Graves' ophthalmopathy. The chain carries TRBV20-1 and TRBJ2-7; D unresolved. The CDR3 DNA reads as TGCAGTGCTAGAGATAACGAGCAGTACTTC. Encoded protein: CSARDNEQYF.